This TCR beta chain was documented in a study of T cell responses to AZD1222 COVID-19 vaccine. General observations from the study: Seropositivity was recorded at baseline in only a handful of AZD1222 recipients.

Only in-frame clones appear in the TCRdb table, and some are missing; sequencing was by immunoSEQ multiplex PCR. The table shows some 100,000 clones, with around 87% occurring only once. Comment on this clone: Its matching antigen is unknown.

The CDR3 runs to 14 residues. The V end lost 6 bases, the J end lost 7 bases, and 13 bases lay between the germline ends. Germline V gives CDR1 SNHLY, CDR2 FYNNEI. This receptor was identified in an adult in good health. The chain links TRBV2 to TRBJ1-6; D perhaps matches TRBD1 (6 bases). The input for sequencing was peripheral blood, taken on day 0 of AZD1222 vaccination. CDR3 loop: CASRKRTENSPLHF. The CDR3 DNA reads TGTGCCAGCAGAAAAAGGACAGAGAATTCACCCCTCCACTTT.